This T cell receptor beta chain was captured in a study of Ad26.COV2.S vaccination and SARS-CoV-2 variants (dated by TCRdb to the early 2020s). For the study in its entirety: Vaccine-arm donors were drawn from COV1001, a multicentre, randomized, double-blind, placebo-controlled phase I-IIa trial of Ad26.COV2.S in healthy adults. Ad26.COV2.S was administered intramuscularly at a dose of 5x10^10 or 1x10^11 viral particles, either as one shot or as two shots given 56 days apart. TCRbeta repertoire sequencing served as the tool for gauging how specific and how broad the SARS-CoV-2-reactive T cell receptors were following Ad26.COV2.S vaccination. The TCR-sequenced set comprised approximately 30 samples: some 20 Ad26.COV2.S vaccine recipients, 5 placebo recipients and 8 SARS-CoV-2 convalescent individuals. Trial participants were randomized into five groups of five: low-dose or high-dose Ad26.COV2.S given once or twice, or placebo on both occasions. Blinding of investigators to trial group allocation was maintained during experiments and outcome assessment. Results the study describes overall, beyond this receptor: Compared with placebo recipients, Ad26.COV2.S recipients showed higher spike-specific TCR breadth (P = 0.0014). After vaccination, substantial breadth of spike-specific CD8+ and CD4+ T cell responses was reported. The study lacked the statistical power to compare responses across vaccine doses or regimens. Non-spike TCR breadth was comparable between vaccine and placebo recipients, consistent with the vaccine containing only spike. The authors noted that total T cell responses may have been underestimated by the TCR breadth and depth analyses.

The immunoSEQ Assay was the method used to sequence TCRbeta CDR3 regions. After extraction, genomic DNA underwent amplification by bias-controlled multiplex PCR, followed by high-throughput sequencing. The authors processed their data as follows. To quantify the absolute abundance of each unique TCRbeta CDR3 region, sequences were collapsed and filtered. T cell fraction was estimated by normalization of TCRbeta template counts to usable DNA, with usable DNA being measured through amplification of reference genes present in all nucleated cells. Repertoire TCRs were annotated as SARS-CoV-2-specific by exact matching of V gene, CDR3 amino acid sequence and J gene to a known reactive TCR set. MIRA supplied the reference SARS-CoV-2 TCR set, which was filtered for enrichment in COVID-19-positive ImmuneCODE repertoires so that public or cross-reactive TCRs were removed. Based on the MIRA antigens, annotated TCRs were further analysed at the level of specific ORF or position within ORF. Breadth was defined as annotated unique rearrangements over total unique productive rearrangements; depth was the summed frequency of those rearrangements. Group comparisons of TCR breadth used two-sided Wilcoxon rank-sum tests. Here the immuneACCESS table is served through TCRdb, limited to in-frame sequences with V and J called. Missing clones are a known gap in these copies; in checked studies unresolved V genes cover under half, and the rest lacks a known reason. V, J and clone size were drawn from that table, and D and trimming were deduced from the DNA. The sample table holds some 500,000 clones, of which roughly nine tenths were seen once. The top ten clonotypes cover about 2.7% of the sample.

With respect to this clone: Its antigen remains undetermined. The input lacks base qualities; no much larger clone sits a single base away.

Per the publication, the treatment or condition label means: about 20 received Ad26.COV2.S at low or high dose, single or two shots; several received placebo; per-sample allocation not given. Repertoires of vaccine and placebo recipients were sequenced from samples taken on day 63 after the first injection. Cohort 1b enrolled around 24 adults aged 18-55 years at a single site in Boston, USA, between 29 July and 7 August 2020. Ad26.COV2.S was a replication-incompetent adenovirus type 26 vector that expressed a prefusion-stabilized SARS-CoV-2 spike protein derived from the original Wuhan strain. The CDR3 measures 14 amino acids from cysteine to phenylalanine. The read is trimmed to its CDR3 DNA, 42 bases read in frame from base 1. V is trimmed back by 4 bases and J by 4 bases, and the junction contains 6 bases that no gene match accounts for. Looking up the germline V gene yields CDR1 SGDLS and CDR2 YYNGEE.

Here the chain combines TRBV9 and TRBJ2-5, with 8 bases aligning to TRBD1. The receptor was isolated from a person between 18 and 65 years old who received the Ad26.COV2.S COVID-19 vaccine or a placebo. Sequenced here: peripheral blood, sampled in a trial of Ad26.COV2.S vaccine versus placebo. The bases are TGTGCCAGCAGCACACGGACAGGGTCAGAGACCCAGTACTTC. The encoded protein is CASSTRTGSETQYF.